A selection of T cell receptor beta chains follows, all from one sample in a study of beta chain features in type 1 diabetes. The table came from immunoSEQ multiplex PCR; TCRdb's copy has only in-frame clones and leaves some out. In the table there are around 110,000 clones, less than 20% of which are singletons. Sequenced: central memory CD4+ T cells from blood. All receptors derive from a man under 40 with type 1 diabetes. Both conserved end residues are part of each CDR3. A D gene is named only where the DNA matches it firmly. Only some rows state a clone size, as once, few, many or a class for expanded clones.

cdr3_nt cdr3_aa clone_size v_call d_call j_call
TGCGCCAGCAGCTTGGCGCAGATCGCGAACACCGGGGAGCTGTTTTTT CASSLAQIANTGELFF few TRBV5-1 . TRBJ2-2
TGTGCCAGCAGCTCACCTAGCGGGCCCGGCGGGGAGCAGTACTTC CASSSPSGPGGEQYF few TRBV7-9 TRBD2 TRBJ2-7
TGCAGCGTTGCCGTGGACCCGAGCTCCTACGAGCAGTACTTC CSVAVDPSSYEQYF . TRBV29-1 . TRBJ2-7
TGTGCCAGCAGCTCCAGCACAGGGGTCTCCTACGAGCAGTACTTC CASSSSTGVSYEQYF few TRBV7-2 TRBD1 TRBJ2-7
TGTGCCAGCAGCGCGGGGACAGGTCTAGGAAACACCATATATTTT CASSAGTGLGNTIYF . TRBV9 TRBD1 TRBJ1-3
TGTGCCAGCAGCTCCCCACGCCAGGGAGGTGGAAACACCATATATTTT CASSSPRQGGGNTIYF . TRBV7-9 . TRBJ1-3
TGTGCCAGCAGCTTTAGGGATAGGGGAAACACCATATATTTT CASSFRDRGNTIYF many TRBV7-8 . TRBJ1-3
TGTGCCAGCAGCCTCAGGGTACCCCAAGAGACCCAGTACTTC CASSLRVPQETQYF few TRBV7-2 . TRBJ2-5
TGTGCCAGCTCACCGGGACAGGGGGGGTCCTACGAGCAGTACTTC CASSPGQGGSYEQYF few TRBV18 TRBD1 TRBJ2-7
TGTGCCGGAGGGACAGGGCACCAAGAGACCCAGTACTTC CAGGTGHQETQYF few TRBV6-1 TRBD1 TRBJ2-5
TGCAGCGCCGCCGGGACAGGGGGATACCAAGAGACCCAGTACTTC CSAAGTGGYQETQYF few TRBV29-1 TRBD1 TRBJ2-5
TGTGCCACCAGCAGTAAGGGCCATAATGAGCAGTTCTTC CATSSKGHNEQFF few TRBV15 . TRBJ2-1
TGTGCCATCAGTGTACAGGTGAACACTGAAGCTTTCTTT CAISVQVNTEAFF . TRBV10-3 . TRBJ1-1
TGTGCCAGCAGTTACCAGGGTGTTGAGCCAAATTCACCCCTCCACTTT CASSYQGVEPNSPLHF . TRBV6-5 . TRBJ1-6
TGTGCCAGCACATCGGCCAGCACAGATACGCAGTATTTT CASTSASTDTQYF few TRBV7-2 . TRBJ2-3
TGTGCCAGCAGGGACCGGAACACCGGGGAGCTGTTTTTT CASRDRNTGELFF . TRBV6-1 . TRBJ2-2
TGTGCCAGCAGCTACAGGGGGCAAGAGACCCAGTACTTC CASSYRGQETQYF few TRBV7-2 TRBD1 TRBJ2-5